The next 4 T cell receptor beta chains were all read from a single sample in a study of blood T cells in healthy people across ages. Sample-barcoded 5' priming and a J-beta primer mix drove a second PCR of about 6 to 12 cycles. MiXCR, run by TCRdb on the 5' RACE reads, gives a single entry per CDR3 protein. The sample records some 730,000 distinct CDR3 sequences, 20% to 25% being singletons. The sample comprised blood. Receptors were obtained from a man between 70 and 80 years old in good health.

V is TRBV29-1 and J is TRBJ2-4; 9 nucleotides align to TRBD1. J lost 6 bases, V lost 6 bases, and 3 bases had no gene match. Germline V CDR1 and CDR2: SQVTM, ANQGSEA. CDR3 length: 12 residues. The CDR3 sequence is CSVGQGRNIQYF. Written as DNA, the CDR3 is TGCAGCGTAGGACAGGGGAGAAACATTCAGTACTTC.

This clonotype was observed a handful of times. This chain uses TRBV9 with TRBJ2-5, with no clear D. Germline V gene sequence: CDR1 SGDLS, CDR2 YYNGEE. The V and J ends lost 0 bases and 2 bases respectively, with 5 bases between them. The CDR3 covers 13 residues. This CDR3 reads CASSVDRQETQYF. DNA for the CDR3: TGTGCCAGCAGCGTAGATCGGCAAGAGACCCAGTACTTC.

For this clonotype: A junction end diverges from the germline sequence, so it may reflect a read error. The J gene is TRBJ2-3, the V gene TRBV6-5, with 9 positions matching TRBD1. This CDR3 has 16 residues. CDR1 and CDR2 from the germline V gene are MNHEY and SVGAGI. The DNA for the CDR3 is TGTGCCAGCAGTTACTCCTCCGGGACAGGGTCAGATACGCGGTATTTT. Its translation is CASSYSSGTGSDTRYF.

Notes on this clonotype: The CDR3 carries no conserved terminal phenylalanine or tryptophan, so it likely arises from a read error. The J gene is TRBJ1-1, the V gene TRBV28, with D maybe TRBD1 (5 bases). Germline-derived CDR1 and CDR2 are MDHEN and SYDVKM. This CDR3 region has 14 residues. V gave up 6 bases and J gave up 5 bases, with 16 bases separating them. The CDR3 DNA follows: TGTGCCAGCAGGGGAGGGGCAGGGCGGACTGAAGCTTTCCTT. Translated: CASRGGAGRTEAFL.